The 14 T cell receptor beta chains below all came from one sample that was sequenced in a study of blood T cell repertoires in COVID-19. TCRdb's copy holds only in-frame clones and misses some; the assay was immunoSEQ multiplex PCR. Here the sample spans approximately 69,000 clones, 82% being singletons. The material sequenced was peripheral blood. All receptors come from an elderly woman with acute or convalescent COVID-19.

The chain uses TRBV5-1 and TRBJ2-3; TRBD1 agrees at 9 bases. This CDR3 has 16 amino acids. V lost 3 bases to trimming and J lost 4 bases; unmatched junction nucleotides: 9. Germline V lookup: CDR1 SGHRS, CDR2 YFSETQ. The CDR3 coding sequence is TGCGCCAGCAGCTCGTCCGGGACAGGGACGGCAGATACGCAGTATTTT. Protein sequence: CASSSSGTGTADTQYF. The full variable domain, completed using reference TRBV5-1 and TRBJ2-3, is KAGVTQTPRYLIKTRGQQVTLSCSPISGHRSVSWYQQTPGQGLQFLFEYFSETQRNKGNFPGRFSGRQFSNSRSEMNVSTLELGDSALYLCASSSSGTGTADTQYFGPGTRLTVL.

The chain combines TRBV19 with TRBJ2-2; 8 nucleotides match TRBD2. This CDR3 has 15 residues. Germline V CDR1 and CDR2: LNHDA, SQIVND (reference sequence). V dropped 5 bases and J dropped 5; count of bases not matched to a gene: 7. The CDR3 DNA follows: TGTGCCAGTAGTCCAGGACTAGCTGCAACCGGGGAGCTGTTTTTT. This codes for CASSPGLAATGELFF.

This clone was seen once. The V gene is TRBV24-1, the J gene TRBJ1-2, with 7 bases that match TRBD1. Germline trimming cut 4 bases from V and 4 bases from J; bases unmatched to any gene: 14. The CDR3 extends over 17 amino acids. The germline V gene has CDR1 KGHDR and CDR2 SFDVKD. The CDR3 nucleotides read TGTGCCACCAGTGAATCCATCGCCGGGACAGCAATCTATGGCTACACCTTC. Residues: CATSESIAGTAIYGYTF.

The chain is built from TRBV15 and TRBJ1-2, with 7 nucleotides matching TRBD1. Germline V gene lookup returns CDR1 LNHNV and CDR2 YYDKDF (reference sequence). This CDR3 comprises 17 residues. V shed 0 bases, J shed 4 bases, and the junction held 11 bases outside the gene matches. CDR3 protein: CATSRDRGTVSVYGYTF. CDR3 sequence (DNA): TGTGCCACCAGCAGAGATCGAGGGACAGTGTCCGTCTATGGCTACACCTTC.

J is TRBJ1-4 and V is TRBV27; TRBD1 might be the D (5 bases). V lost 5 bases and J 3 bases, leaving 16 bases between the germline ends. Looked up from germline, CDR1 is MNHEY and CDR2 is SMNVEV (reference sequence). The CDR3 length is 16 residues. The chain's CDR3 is CASSTAQGSPNEKLFF. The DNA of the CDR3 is TGTGCCAGCAGTACCGCCCAGGGTTCTCCTAATGAAAAACTGTTTTTT.

The CDR3 nucleotides are TGTGCCAGCAGCCTGGTAGGGACAGATGGCTACACCTTC. Encoded protein: CASSLVGTDGYTF. V is TRBV5-4 and J is TRBJ1-2; TRBD1 aligns across 7 bases. Trimming cost V 4 bases and J 6 bases; bases outside gene matches: 6. Germline values: CDR1 SGHNT, CDR2 YYREEE (reference sequence). The CDR3 spans 13 residues.

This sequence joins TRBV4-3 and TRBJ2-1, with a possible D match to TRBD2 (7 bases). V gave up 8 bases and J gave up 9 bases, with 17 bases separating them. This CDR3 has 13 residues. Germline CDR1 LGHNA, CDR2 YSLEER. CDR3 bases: TGCGCCAGCTCTATTCGGGGGGCCTTTGAGCAGTTCTTC. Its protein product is CASSIRGAFEQFF.

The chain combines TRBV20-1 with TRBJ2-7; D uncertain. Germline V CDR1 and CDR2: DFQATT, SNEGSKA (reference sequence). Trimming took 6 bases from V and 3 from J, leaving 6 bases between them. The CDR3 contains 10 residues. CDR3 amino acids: CSAIDYEQYF. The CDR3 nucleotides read TGCAGTGCCATAGACTACGAGCAGTACTTC.

This CDR3 is CASSVTSGTYEQYF. The CDR3, as DNA: TGTGCCAGCAGCGTGACTAGCGGAACCTACGAGCAGTACTTC. The chain joins TRBV7-9 to TRBJ2-7; 9 bases agree with TRBD2. V was pared by 5 bases and J by 2 bases, with 4 bases of the junction left unmatched. The CDR3 totals 14 residues. Germline-derived CDR1 and CDR2 are SEHNR and FQNEAQ (reference sequence).

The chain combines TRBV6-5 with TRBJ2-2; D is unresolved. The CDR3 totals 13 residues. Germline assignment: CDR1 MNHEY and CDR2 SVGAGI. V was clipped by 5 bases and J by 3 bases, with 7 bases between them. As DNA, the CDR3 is TGTGCCAGCAGTCCTAGTGACACCGGGGAGCTGTTTTTT. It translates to CASSPSDTGELFF.

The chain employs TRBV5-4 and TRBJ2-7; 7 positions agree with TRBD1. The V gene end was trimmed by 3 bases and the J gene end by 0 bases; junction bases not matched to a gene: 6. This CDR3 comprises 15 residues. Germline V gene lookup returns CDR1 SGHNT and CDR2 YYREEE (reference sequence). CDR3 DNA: TGTGCCAGCAGCTCATCGGACAGGTCCTCCTACGAGCAGTACTTC. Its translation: CASSSSDRSSYEQYF.

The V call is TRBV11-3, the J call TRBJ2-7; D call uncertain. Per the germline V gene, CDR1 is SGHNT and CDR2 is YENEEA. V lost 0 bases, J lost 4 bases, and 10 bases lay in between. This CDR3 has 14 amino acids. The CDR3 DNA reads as TGTGCCAGCAGCTTAGATCCGACTTCGTACGAGCAGTACTTC. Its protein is CASSLDPTSYEQYF.

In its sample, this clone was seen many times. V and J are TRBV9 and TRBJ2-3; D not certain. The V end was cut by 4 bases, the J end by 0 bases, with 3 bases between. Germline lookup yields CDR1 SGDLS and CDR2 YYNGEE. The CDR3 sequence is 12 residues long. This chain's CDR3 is CASSSSTDTQYF. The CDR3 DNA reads TGTGCCAGCAGCTCTAGCACAGATACGCAGTATTTT.

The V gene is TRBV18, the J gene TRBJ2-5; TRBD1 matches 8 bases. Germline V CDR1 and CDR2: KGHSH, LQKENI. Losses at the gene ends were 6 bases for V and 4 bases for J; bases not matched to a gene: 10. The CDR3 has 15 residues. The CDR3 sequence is CASSGQGLVLETQYF. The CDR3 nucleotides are TGTGCCAGCTCCGGACAGGGTCTGGTGTTAGAGACCCAGTACTTC.